Listed below are T cell receptor beta chains from one sample, sequenced in a study of response to subunit inactivated influenza vaccine. From the RT-PCR reads, TCRdb called clonotypes with MiXCR, one entry per CDR3 protein. The sample carries roughly 150,000 distinct CDR3 sequences, roughly a tenth recorded once. This material consisted of non-naive T cells sorted from PBMCs, taken 40 to 50 days after vaccination. Source of these receptors: a man aged 50 to 60 who received an inactivated influenza vaccine. Both conserved end residues are trimmed from each CDR3.

TRBV6-2/TRBV6-3	TRBJ2-5	ASSQDRVQTQY
TRBV4-3	TRBJ2-5	ASSTDRGLRETQY
TRBV15	TRBJ2-1	ATSRDPGTGSDNEQF
TRBV7-3	TRBJ2-1	ASSSGSGRLF
TRBV5-6	TRBJ2-1	ASSLLRGGLDEQF
TRBV9	TRBJ2-6	ASSMGQGIAGANVLT
TRBV5-1	TRBJ2-2	ASSRESTGELF
TRBV6-5	TRBJ1-5	ASSYGREGQPQH
TRBV4-3	TRBJ2-7	ASSQDLGHLSYEQY
TRBV12-3/TRBV12-4	TRBJ1-6	ASSLETNNSPLH
TRBV5-6	TRBJ2-3	ASSRSEDTQY
TRBV3-1	TRBJ2-1	ASSQLGSGLASNEQF
TRBV20-1	TRBJ2-2	SARQGATGELF
TRBV2	TRBJ1-5	ASSPTGGARQDQPQH
TRBV7-2	TRBJ1-1	ASSSTWNTEAF
TRBV12-3/TRBV12-4	TRBJ1-1	ASSFEDTGTNTEAF
TRBV20-1	TRBJ2-1	SASVGFPRNEQF
TRBV6-1	TRBJ2-3	ASSEQGADTQY
TRBV12-3/TRBV12-4	TRBJ2-3	ASTFGQLSTDTQY
TRBV7-2	TRBJ1-6	ASSSVGRSSYNSPLH
TRBV11-2	TRBJ2-1	ASSSGVSEQF
TRBV5-1	TRBJ2-1	ASSTSGSRNNEQF
TRBV5-6	TRBJ2-1	ASSTRWTSGSSYNEQF
TRBV28	TRBJ2-5	ASSLLGALQETQY
TRBV4-2	TRBJ1-5	ASSQERYSNQPQH
TRBV7-2	TRBJ2-7	ASSLAGLAGGEQY
TRBV27	TRBJ2-3	ASSPTTTPDTQY
TRBV29-1	TRBJ2-1	SVGRARYNEQF
TRBV4-3	TRBJ2-1	ASSQLDVSNGQF
TRBV7-9	TRBJ2-2	APKSRDSNTGELF
TRBV12-3/TRBV12-4	TRBJ2-1	ASRKGVSYNEQF
TRBV2	TRBJ2-1	ASSPGQGFYNEQF
TRBV5-1	TRBJ2-1	ASSPGDPTGAGLF
TRBV7-6	TRBJ2-1	ASSWPTGVDEQF
TRBV5-1	TRBJ2-5	ASSWSRRGEETQY
TRBV10-3	TRBJ1-1	AISEQGNTEAF
TRBV12-3/TRBV12-4	TRBJ2-7	ASSSTRGEASYEQY
TRBV5-1	TRBJ2-7	ASSLGAGGLLIGYEQY